The rows below give T cell receptor beta chains drawn from one sample of a study of blood T cells in healthy people across ages. TCRdb re-called the 5' RACE reads through MiXCR, storing one row per CDR3 protein. Of 790,000 or so distinct CDR3 sequences in the sample, 45% to 70% were seen once. The sequencing sample was made of blood. These receptors all stem from a man aged 35 to 55 in good health. CDR3s include the opening cysteine and the closing phenylalanine or tryptophan. A D gene is named only where the DNA matches it firmly. Only some rows state a clone size, as once, few, many or a class for expanded clones.

d_gene: -; v_gene: TRBV29-1; j_gene: TRBJ2-2; abundance: -; CDR3aa: CSVEPSREETGELFF; CDR3nt: TGCAGCGTTGAACCATCCAGGGAGGAGACCGGGGAGCTGTTTTTT
d_gene: TRBD1; v_gene: TRBV6-1; j_gene: TRBJ2-3; abundance: -; CDR3aa: CASSPGQGASRRNTQYF; CDR3nt: TGTGCCAGCAGTCCGGGACAGGGGGCTTCTCGCCGCAATACGCAGTATTTT
d_gene: TRBD1; v_gene: TRBV6-2/TRBV6-3; j_gene: TRBJ2-2; abundance: -; CDR3aa: CASSPWTGGTGELFF; CDR3nt: TGTGCCAGCAGTCCCTGGACAGGGGGCACCGGGGAGCTGTTTTTT
d_gene: TRBD1; v_gene: TRBV29-1; j_gene: TRBJ2-7; abundance: -; CDR3aa: CSVEDRVIPYEQYF; CDR3nt: TGCAGCGTTGAGGACAGGGTCATCCCCTACGAGCAGTACTTC
d_gene: TRBD1; v_gene: TRBV20-1; j_gene: TRBJ1-2; abundance: -; CDR3aa: CSASDRAPYGYTF; CDR3nt: TGCAGTGCCTCGGACAGGGCTCCCTATGGCTACACCTTC
d_gene: TRBD1; v_gene: TRBV7-2; j_gene: TRBJ2-7; abundance: few; CDR3aa: CASRMTGTTYEQYF; CDR3nt: TGTGCCAGCAGAATGACAGGGACGACCTACGAGCAGTACTTC
d_gene: TRBD1; v_gene: TRBV5-1; j_gene: TRBJ1-6; abundance: -; CDR3aa: CASSLDRGLDSPLHF; CDR3nt: TGCGCCAGCAGCTTAGACAGGGGGCTTGATTCACCCCTCCACTTT
d_gene: TRBD2; v_gene: TRBV5-1; j_gene: TRBJ2-1; abundance: -; CDR3aa: CASSLAGAGEESRNNEQFF; CDR3nt: TGCGCCAGCAGCTTGGCCGGGGCGGGGGAGGAATCTCGGAACAATGAGCAGTTCTTC
d_gene: -; v_gene: TRBV9; j_gene: TRBJ1-4; abundance: -; CDR3aa: CASSRGYSNEKLFF; CDR3nt: TGTGCCAGCAGCAGGGGGTACTCAAATGAAAAACTGTTTTTT
d_gene: -; v_gene: TRBV5-1; j_gene: TRBJ1-2; abundance: -; CDR3aa: CASSLSAANYGYTF; CDR3nt: TGCGCCAGCAGCTTGAGTGCGGCTAACTATGGCTACACCTTC
d_gene: -; v_gene: TRBV6-5; j_gene: TRBJ1-1; abundance: few; CDR3aa: CASSYSGQLNTEAFF; CDR3nt: TGTGCCAGCAGTTACTCCGGACAGTTGAACACTGAAGCTTTCTTT
d_gene: TRBD1; v_gene: TRBV2; j_gene: TRBJ1-1; abundance: -; CDR3aa: CARAPGQRMNTEAFF; CDR3nt: TGTGCCAGAGCACCGGGACAGCGCATGAACACTGAAGCTTTCTTT
d_gene: -; v_gene: TRBV6-1; j_gene: TRBJ1-6; abundance: -; CDR3aa: CASSESRRFNSPLHF; CDR3nt: TGTGCCAGCAGTGAATCCCGCAGGTTTAATTCACCCCTCCACTTT
d_gene: -; v_gene: TRBV12-3/TRBV12-4; j_gene: TRBJ2-1; abundance: few; CDR3aa: CASSSGPNEQFF; CDR3nt: TGTGCCAGCAGTTCCGGACCCAATGAGCAGTTCTTC
d_gene: -; v_gene: TRBV4-2; j_gene: TRBJ2-7; abundance: -; CDR3aa: CASSQGRDASYEQYF; CDR3nt: TGTGCCAGCAGCCAAGGCCGGGACGCCTCCTACGAGCAGTACTTC
d_gene: -; v_gene: TRBV2; j_gene: TRBJ2-6; abundance: -; CDR3aa: CASRIDGSGANVLTF; CDR3nt: TGTGCCAGCAGAATAGACGGATCTGGGGCCAACGTCCTGACTTTC
d_gene: -; v_gene: TRBV7-2; j_gene: TRBJ1-2; abundance: few; CDR3aa: CASSLSGGNGQFYGYTF; CDR3nt: TGTGCCAGCAGCTTATCCGGAGGGAACGGACAATTCTATGGCTACACCTTC
d_gene: -; v_gene: TRBV29-1; j_gene: TRBJ1-5; abundance: -; CDR3aa: CSVEDNYQPQHF; CDR3nt: TGCAGCGTTGAAGATAACTACCAGCCCCAGCATTTT
d_gene: -; v_gene: TRBV27; j_gene: TRBJ2-3; abundance: -; CDR3aa: CASSSGTFTDTQYF; CDR3nt: TGTGCCAGCAGTTCCGGGACCTTTACAGATACGCAGTATTTT
d_gene: -; v_gene: TRBV12-3/TRBV12-4; j_gene: TRBJ1-5; abundance: few; CDR3aa: CASNLHHSNQPQHF; CDR3nt: TGTGCCAGCAACCTCCACCATAGCAATCAGCCCCAGCATTTT
d_gene: TRBD2; v_gene: TRBV29-1; j_gene: TRBJ2-1; abundance: few; CDR3aa: CSVIGGRRGNEQFF; CDR3nt: TGCAGCGTTATTGGCGGGAGGAGAGGCAATGAGCAGTTCTTC
d_gene: TRBD1; v_gene: TRBV20-1; j_gene: TRBJ2-7; abundance: -; CDR3aa: CSAPGQGVVYEQYF; CDR3nt: TGCAGTGCACCCGGACAGGGGGTCGTCTACGAGCAGTACTTC
d_gene: -; v_gene: TRBV28; j_gene: TRBJ2-5; abundance: -; CDR3aa: CASTESQETQYF; CDR3nt: TGTGCCAGCACAGAGAGCCAAGAGACCCAGTACTTC
d_gene: -; v_gene: TRBV20-1; j_gene: TRBJ1-2; abundance: once; CDR3aa: CSARRDKDRNYGYTF; CDR3nt: TGCAGTGCTAGAAGGGACAAAGATAGAAACTATGGCTACACCTTC
d_gene: -; v_gene: TRBV28; j_gene: TRBJ1-1; abundance: -; CDR3aa: CASRPGGPTEAFF; CDR3nt: TGTGCCAGCAGACCGGGGGGCCCCACTGAAGCTTTCTTT
d_gene: -; v_gene: TRBV12-3/TRBV12-4; j_gene: TRBJ2-5; abundance: -; CDR3aa: CASSLQPQQYF; CDR3nt: TGTGCCAGCAGTTTACAGCCGCAGCAGTACTTC
d_gene: -; v_gene: TRBV20-1; j_gene: TRBJ2-5; abundance: -; CDR3aa: CSARLSPETQYF; CDR3nt: TGCAGTGCTAGGCTCAGCCCCGAGACCCAGTACTTC
d_gene: -; v_gene: TRBV28; j_gene: TRBJ1-2; abundance: few; CDR3aa: CASSPGHRNGYTF; CDR3nt: TGTGCCAGCAGCCCGGGACACAGGAATGGCTACACCTTC
d_gene: -; v_gene: TRBV20-1; j_gene: TRBJ2-3; abundance: -; CDR3aa: CSANGGGKRDTQYF; CDR3nt: TGCAGTGCTAACGGCGGGGGCAAGAGGGATACGCAGTATTTT
d_gene: -; v_gene: TRBV5-4; j_gene: TRBJ2-6; abundance: few; CDR3aa: CASSLGIPLGFSGANVLTF; CDR3nt: TGTGCCAGCAGCTTGGGGATTCCCTTGGGGTTTTCTGGGGCCAACGTCCTGACTTTC
d_gene: -; v_gene: TRBV7-2; j_gene: TRBJ2-1; abundance: -; CDR3aa: CASTLQGPYNEQFF; CDR3nt: TGTGCCAGCACGCTTCAGGGCCCCTACAATGAGCAGTTCTTC
d_gene: -; v_gene: TRBV10-3; j_gene: TRBJ1-2; abundance: -; CDR3aa: CATPQGDGYTF; CDR3nt: TGTGCCACTCCTCAGGGTGACGGCTACACCTTC
d_gene: -; v_gene: TRBV7-2; j_gene: TRBJ2-3; abundance: -; CDR3aa: CASNRGGVGGTADTQYF; CDR3nt: TGTGCCAGCAACCGAGGGGGGGTGGGAGGCACAGCAGATACGCAGTATTTT
d_gene: TRBD1; v_gene: TRBV4-3; j_gene: TRBJ2-6; abundance: -; CDR3aa: CASSQRQGAGANVLTF; CDR3nt: TGCGCCAGCAGCCAACGACAGGGAGCTGGGGCCAACGTCCTGACTTTC
d_gene: TRBD1; v_gene: TRBV7-9; j_gene: TRBJ1-2; abundance: -; CDR3aa: CASGTRQGDYGYTF; CDR3nt: TGTGCCAGCGGCACACGACAGGGGGACTATGGCTACACCTTC
d_gene: -; v_gene: TRBV3-1; j_gene: TRBJ1-2; abundance: -; CDR3aa: CASSQDLERAANYGYTF; CDR3nt: TGTGCCAGCAGCCAAGATTTAGAGAGGGCCGCTAACTATGGCTACACCTTC
d_gene: -; v_gene: TRBV28; j_gene: TRBJ2-1; abundance: -; CDR3aa: CASRSQRSRNEQFF; CDR3nt: TGTGCCAGCAGATCCCAAAGATCCCGCAATGAGCAGTTCTTC
d_gene: TRBD1; v_gene: TRBV6-5; j_gene: TRBJ2-7; abundance: -; CDR3aa: CASIPLGTGGIKQYF; CDR3nt: TGTGCCAGCATTCCCCTGGGGACAGGGGGCATAAAGCAGTACTTC
d_gene: -; v_gene: TRBV7-2; j_gene: TRBJ2-3; abundance: few; CDR3aa: CASSLELLPSTDTQYF; CDR3nt: TGTGCCAGCAGCTTAGAGTTGCTTCCTAGCACAGATACGCAGTATTTT
d_gene: -; v_gene: TRBV6-2/TRBV6-3; j_gene: TRBJ2-2; abundance: -; CDR3aa: CASSWTGTSTSGELFF; CDR3nt: TGTGCCAGCAGTTGGACCGGGACGTCCACGTCCGGGGAGCTGTTTTTT
d_gene: -; v_gene: TRBV11-2; j_gene: TRBJ1-2; abundance: -; CDR3aa: CASSFIAAGGGPYTF; CDR3nt: TGTGCCAGCAGCTTCATTGCCGCTGGAGGGGGGCCTTACACCTTC
d_gene: TRBD1; v_gene: TRBV9; j_gene: TRBJ1-6; abundance: -; CDR3aa: CASSVSAVGTASSSPLHF; CDR3nt: TGTGCCAGCAGCGTTTCGGCGGTGGGGACAGCGAGCAGTTCACCCCTCCACTTT
d_gene: TRBD1; v_gene: TRBV4-1; j_gene: TRBJ1-5; abundance: -; CDR3aa: CASTHDRGQGQPQHF; CDR3nt: TGCGCCAGCACTCACGACAGGGGGCAGGGACAGCCCCAGCATTTT